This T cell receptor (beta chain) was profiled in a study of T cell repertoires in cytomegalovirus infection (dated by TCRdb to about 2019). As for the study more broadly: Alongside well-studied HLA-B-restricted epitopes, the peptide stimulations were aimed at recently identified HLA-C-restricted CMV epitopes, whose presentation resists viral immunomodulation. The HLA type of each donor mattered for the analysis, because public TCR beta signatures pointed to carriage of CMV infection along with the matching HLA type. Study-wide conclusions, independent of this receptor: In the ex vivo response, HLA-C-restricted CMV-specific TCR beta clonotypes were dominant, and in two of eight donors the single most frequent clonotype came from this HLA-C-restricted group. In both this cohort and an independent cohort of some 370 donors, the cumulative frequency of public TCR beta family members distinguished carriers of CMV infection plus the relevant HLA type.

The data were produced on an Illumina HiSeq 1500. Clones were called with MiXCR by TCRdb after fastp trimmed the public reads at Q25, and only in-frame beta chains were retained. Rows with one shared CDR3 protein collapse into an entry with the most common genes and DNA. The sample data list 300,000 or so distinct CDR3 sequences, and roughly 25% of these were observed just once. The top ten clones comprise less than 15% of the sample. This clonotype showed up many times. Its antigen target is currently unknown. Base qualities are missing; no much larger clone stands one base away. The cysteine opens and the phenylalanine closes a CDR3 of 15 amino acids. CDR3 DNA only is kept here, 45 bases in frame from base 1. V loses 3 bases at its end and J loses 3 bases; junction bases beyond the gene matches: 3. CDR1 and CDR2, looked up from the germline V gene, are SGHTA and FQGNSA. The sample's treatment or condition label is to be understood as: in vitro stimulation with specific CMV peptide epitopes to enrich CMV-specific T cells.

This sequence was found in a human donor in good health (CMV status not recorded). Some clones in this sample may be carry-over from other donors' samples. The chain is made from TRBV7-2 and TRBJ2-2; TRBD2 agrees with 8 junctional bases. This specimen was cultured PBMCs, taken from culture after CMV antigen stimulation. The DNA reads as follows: TGTGCCAGCAGCTTGGGCGGGGGGTACACCGGGGAGCTGTTTTTT. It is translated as CASSLGGGYTGELFF. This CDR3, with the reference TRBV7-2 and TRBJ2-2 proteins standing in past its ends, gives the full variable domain GAGVSQSPSNKVTEKGKDVELRCDPISGHTALYWYRQSLGQGLEFLIYFQGNSAPDKSGLPSDRFSAERTGGSVSTLTIQRTQQEDSAVYLCASSLGGGYTGELFFGEGSRLTVL.